This entry is about one T cell receptor (beta chain). Antigen: not known. Sequenced by immunoSEQ multiplex PCR; TCRdb stores in-frame clones only, minus some. The data show roughly 120,000 clones, approximately 78% seen once. This sample was included in a study of radiation and T cells in renal cell carcinoma. Looking at the study overall: Nephrectomy followed 15 Gy stereotactic body radiation by 4 weeks.

The sample's time point: blood 2 weeks post-SBRT. Described treatment: 15 Gy SBRT to primary tumor, nephrectomy 4 weeks later. After SBRT, blood was collected at 2 and 4 weeks, plus baseline. Notes on the study in general: Without pretreatment biopsies, baseline tumor clonotype presence was undetermined. Top tumor clonotypes rose in blood 2 weeks post-radiation, then contracted.

Sequences were derived from blood, sampled from a patient whose treatment included radiotherapy and nephrectomy. The receptor was isolated from a woman in her sixties or seventies with renal cell carcinoma.

CDR3 protein: CATGEGYQPQHF. The CDR3 DNA sequence: TGTGCCACCGGGGAGGGTTATCAGCCCCAGCATTTT. The chain has TRBV27 and TRBJ1-5; D is ambiguous. The V and J ends lost 10 bases and 5 bases respectively, with 12 bases between them. Germline CDR1 reads MNHEY; CDR2 reads SMNVEV (reference sequence). This CDR3 is 12 amino acids long.